This entry concerns a single T cell receptor (beta chain). Antigen unknown. The study ran its PCR with 60 Vbeta and 13 Jbeta primers. Method: immunoSEQ multiplex PCR; TCRdb's copy keeps in-frame clones and lacks some. The sample holds approximately 240,000 clones, 77% seen once. CDR3 length: 12 residues. The germline V gene has CDR1 SNHLY and CDR2 FYNNEI. The trim removed 10 bases at V and 2 bases at J, leaving 1 base unmatched. The data were obtained in a study of cytomegalovirus exposure and HLA in healthy donors. Points from the study as a whole: Links to common viral pathogens appeared, in a later analysis, for several of the most significant clusters.

Sequenced input: PBMCs. The sequence derives from a woman in her sixties or seventies in good health and CMV-seropositive. V is TRBV2 and J is TRBJ2-7; 11 bases match TRBD1. In DNA form, the CDR3 reads TGTGCCACGGGACAGGGGGCCTACGAGCAGTACTTC. Protein sequence: CATGQGAYEQYF.